This entry is about one TCR beta chain. This sample is drawn from a study of control samples from healthy donors and cancer patients. The CDR3 sequence is 13 residues long. CDR1 is SGHDT, CDR2 YYEEEE, per germline. Trimming cost V 3 bases and J 5 bases, with 9 bases left between them. The repertoire was sequenced with immunoSEQ multiplex PCR; TCRdb's copy has only in-frame clones and lacks some. The repertoire consists of about 110,000 clones, with 90% occurring once and the leading ten covering roughly 4%. The receptor was derived from a human donor in good health. The donor label of this sample is uncertain. The chain joins TRBV5-6 to TRBJ1-5, with a tentative D call TRBD1 (5 bases). The source material was blood. CDR3 DNA sequence: TGTGCCAGCAGCTACGGGACGCATCAGCCCCAGCATTTT. Its protein product is CASSYGTHQPQHF.